This entry lists 16 T cell receptor beta chains sequenced from one sample in a study of blood T cells in healthy people across ages (dated by TCRdb to about 2015). Libraries were prepared through 5' RACE. Sequencing relied on an Illumina HiSeq 2500. A second PCR of about 6 to 12 cycles was performed with a sample-barcoded 5' primer and a J-beta primer mix. Using fastp at Q25 and MiXCR, TCRdb reprocessed the public reads and kept productive beta chains. Every CDR3 protein is listed once, alongside the most common genes and DNA of its rows. The sample records fewer than 750,000 distinct CDR3 sequences, 45% to 60% of which are singletons. 13% of the sample lies in the top ten. The source material was blood. The receptors derive from an elderly woman in good health.

This clonotype appeared many times. The chain links TRBV2 to TRBJ2-3, with 7 bases lining up with TRBD2. This CDR3 is 14 amino acids long. Germline V gene sequence: CDR1 SNHLY, CDR2 FYNNEI. After removal of 3 bases from V and 4 bases from J, the junction contained 4 bases not matched to a gene. This chain's CDR3 is CASSDEGGSDTQYF. CDR3 bases: TGTGCCAGCAGTGATGAGGGAGGGTCAGATACGCAGTATTTT.

Notes on this clonotype: A much larger clone lies a single base off, so this may be a read error. The chain joins TRBV6-5 to TRBJ1-6, with unresolved D. The germline V gene has CDR1 MNHEY and CDR2 SVGAGI. V was clipped by 9 bases and J by 4 bases, with 16 bases between them. The CDR3 is 15 amino acids. The CDR3, as DNA: TGTGCCAGTAGCCGTCGGGAGGAGTATAATTCACCCCTCCACTTT. Amino acid sequence: CASSRREEYNSPLHF.

In this sample, this clonotype turned up many times. The rearrangement uses TRBV2 and TRBJ1-5; possibly TRBD1 for D (5 bases). Germline assignment: CDR1 SNHLY and CDR2 FYNNEI. Trimming shortened V by 6 bases and J by 4 bases, and 7 bases separated the two germline ends. There are 12 residues in the CDR3. The CDR3, as DNA: TGTGCCAGCAGAGGGGAGAATCAGCCCCAGCATTTT. Amino acids: CASRGENQPQHF. The full variable domain, with the rest looked up from reference TRBV2 and TRBJ1-5, is EPEVTQTPSHQVTQMGQEVILRCVPISNHLYFYWYRQILGQKVEFLVSFYNNEISEKSEIFDDQFSVERPDGSNFTLKIRSTKLEDSAMYFCASRGENQPQHFGDGTRLSIL.

In this sample, this clonotype turned up many times. The chain is built from TRBV11-2 and TRBJ2-4; 7 bases are shared with TRBD2. With V trimmed by 0 bases and J by 6 bases, 14 bases remained unmatched. Germline V gene sequence: CDR1 SGHAT, CDR2 FQNNGV. The CDR3 loop spans 18 amino acids. CDR3 DNA sequence: TGTGCCAGCAGCTTAGATTCCCTATCCGGGATAGCGGGAAACATTCAGTACTTC. This codes for CASSLDSLSGIAGNIQYF. Full variable domain (missing parts from reference TRBV11-2 and TRBJ2-4): EAGVAQSPRYKIIEKRQSVAFWCNPISGHATLYWYQQILGQGPKLLIQFQNNGVVDDSQLPKDRFSAERLKGVDSTLKIQPAKLEDSAVYLCASSLDSLSGIAGNIQYFGAGTRLSVL.

Of note for this clonotype: This may arise from a read error, as a much more abundant clone is one base away. The V call is TRBV29-1, the J call TRBJ2-7, with 7 bases matching TRBD1. This CDR3 is 14 amino acids long. The germline V gene has CDR1 SQVTM and CDR2 ANQGSEA. Here the CDR3 reads CGVTGDGSGYEQYF. CDR3 nucleotide sequence: TGCGGCGTTACAGGGGACGGATCGGGCTACGAGCAGTACTTC.

This clonotype was seen only a few times. The V gene is TRBV19, the J gene TRBJ2-3, with 14 bases matching TRBD2. CDR1 and CDR2 from the germline V gene are LNHDA and SQIVND (reference sequence). This CDR3 region has 17 residues. V trimming: 8 bases; J trimming: 0 bases; junction bases outside the gene matches: 7. Written as DNA, the CDR3 is TGTGCCAGTCGCACGGGACTAGCGGGAGTCAGCACAGATACGCAGTATTTT. Residues: CASRTGLAGVSTDTQYF. The variable domain in full, completed from reference TRBV19 and TRBJ2-3, reads DGGITQSPKYLFRKEGQNVTLSCEQNLNHDAMYWYRQDPGQGLRLIYYSQIVNDFQKGDIAEGYSVSREKKESFPLTVTSAQKNPTAFYLCASRTGLAGVSTDTQYFGPGTRLTVL.

This clonotype was seen ten or more times. The gene calls are TRBV20-1 and TRBJ1-4; TRBD1 is a possible D gene (5 bases). Germline CDR1 is DFQATT and CDR2 is SNEGSKA (reference sequence). V dropped 2 bases and J dropped 4 bases, with 17 bases sitting between them. The CDR3 totals 16 residues. CDR3 sequence: CSARPLPTVYNEKLFF. DNA of the CDR3: TGCAGTGCTAGACCCCTCCCGACAGTTTATAATGAAAAACTGTTTTTT.

The chain links TRBV7-2 to TRBJ2-7; 7 bases are shared with TRBD1. The CDR3 is made up of 15 amino acids. Germline CDR1 and CDR2: SGHTA and FQGNSA. V trimming: 5 bases; J trimming: 2 bases; junction bases outside the gene matches: 9. CDR3 sequence reads: CASSPSGTATYEQYF. CDR3 DNA: TGTGCCAGCAGCCCCTCCGGGACAGCGACCTACGAGCAGTACTTC.

This clonotype was picked up one time. The chain employs TRBV6-5 and TRBJ1-2, with D perhaps matching TRBD1 (5 bases). From germline, CDR1 is MNHEY and CDR2 SVGAGI. The V end lost 3 bases, the J end lost 4 bases, and 9 bases lay between the germline ends. The CDR3 is 13 amino acids. The CDR3 spells CASSYQGTYGYTF. In DNA form, the CDR3 reads TGTGCCAGCAGTTATCAGGGCACCTATGGCTACACCTTC.

The rearrangement joins TRBV20-1 to TRBJ2-1; 8 nucleotides line up with TRBD2. V lost 7 bases and J lost 9; bases outside the gene matches: 14. The CDR3 runs 14 residues. CDR1 DFQATT and CDR2 SNEGSKA come from the germline V gene (reference sequence). The chain's CDR3 is CSVAGGGPLTEQFF. The CDR3, as DNA: TGCAGTGTCGCCGGGGGGGGTCCCCTCACTGAGCAGTTCTTC.

This chain connects TRBV4-3 to TRBJ2-7; 10 positions match TRBD1. The V gene end was trimmed by 2 bases and the J gene end by 3 bases; junction bases not matched to a gene: 4. The CDR3 extends over 15 amino acids. Germline assignment: CDR1 LGHNA and CDR2 YSLEER. The CDR3: CASSQHRDRGYEQYF. DNA for the CDR3: TGCGCCAGCAGCCAACACCGGGACAGGGGCTACGAGCAGTACTTC.

This chain uses TRBV3-1 with TRBJ1-2; 7 positions match TRBD1. The germline V gene encodes CDR1 LGHDT and CDR2 YNNKEL (reference sequence). V gave up 5 bases and J gave up 5 bases; unmatched junction bases: 2. The CDR3 runs to 12 residues. The CDR3 loop is CASSWGQYGYTF. In DNA form, the CDR3 reads TGTGCCAGCAGCTGGGGACAGTATGGCTACACCTTC. Supplemented by reference TRBV3-1 and TRBJ1-2, the full variable domain reads DTAVSQTPKYLVTQMGNDKSIKCEQNLGHDTMYWYKQDSKKFLKIMFSYNNKELIINETVPNRFSPKSPDKAHLNLHINSLELGDSAVYFCASSWGQYGYTFGSGTRLTVV.

Many counts were recorded for this clonotype. V is TRBV29-1 and J is TRBJ2-5; D is unresolved. The germline CDR1 and CDR2 sequences are SQVTM and ANQGSEA. V dropped 5 bases and J dropped 2 bases, with 18 bases sitting between them. The CDR3 length is 15 residues. CDR3 in amino acids: CSVLYVLLPQETQYF. CDR3 nucleotide sequence: TGCAGCGTTCTTTACGTTTTATTACCACAAGAGACCCAGTACTTC.

This chain connects TRBV24-1 to TRBJ2-2; 11 bases are a match to TRBD2. J gave up 6 bases and V 4 bases, and 9 bases lay outside the gene matches. Germline V gene sequence: CDR1 KGHDR, CDR2 SFDVKD. The CDR3 consists of 17 residues. This chain's CDR3 is CATSDPIAGGPAGELFF. The CDR3, as DNA: TGTGCCACCAGTGACCCAATAGCGGGGGGGCCAGCCGGGGAGCTGTTTTTT.

The V call is TRBV15, the J call TRBJ2-1; 10 bases are shared with TRBD1. V dropped 5 bases and J dropped 8; count of bases not matched to a gene: 12. The CDR3 has 16 amino acids. Per the germline V gene, CDR1 is LNHNV and CDR2 is YYDKDF (reference sequence). CDR3 amino acids: CATSDRVTGGEDEQFF. CDR3 in DNA: TGTGCCACCAGCGATCGTGTGACAGGGGGCGAGGATGAGCAGTTCTTC.

Regarding this clonotype: At one of its ends the junction is not consistent with the germline gene, which may arise from a read error. CDR3 nucleotides: TGCGCCAGCAGCTTCGGTAGGCGACAGCCGAAAAGCGATTCCTGCGAGCAGTACTTC. Its protein product is CASSFGRRQPKSDSCEQYF. The chain uses TRBV7-9 and TRBJ2-7; maybe TRBD1 (5 bases). The CDR3 totals 19 residues. The germline V gene has CDR1 SEHNR and CDR2 FQNEAQ (reference sequence).